A single sample is the source of the 13 T cell receptor beta chains below, sequenced in a study of T cells in Graves' hyperthyroidism and ophthalmopathy. It was RNA transcripts that yielded the amplified TCR beta CDR3 regions. The HTBI primer set drove a first-round RT-PCR of the TCR CDR3. TCRdb passed the multiplex PCR reads through MiXCR, listing each CDR3 protein once. The table shows 750,000 to 900,000 distinct CDR3 sequences, with 38% occurring only once. Sequencing was performed on blood. Receptors originate from a man between 18 and 35 years old with Graves' hyperthyroidism.

This clonotype was picked up a small number of times. The CDR3 region is CASSDLPGQLEAFF. Here the CDR3 DNA reads TGTGCCAGCAGCGACCTACCGGGACAGCTTGAAGCTTTCTTT. V usage is TRBV7-3 and J usage is TRBJ1-1; TRBD1 aligns across 7 bases. The CDR3 is made up of 14 amino acids. V was clipped by 5 bases and J by 7 bases; unmatched bases: 10. The germline V gene has CDR1 SGHTA and CDR2 FQGTGA.

As concerns this clonotype: A read error is possible here, since a much larger clone lies one base away. For the CDR3, the DNA is TGCAGTGCGGAGAGGGGGGACAGGGTCTATGGCTACACCTTC. It specifies CSAERGDRVYGYTF. J is TRBJ1-2 and V is TRBV20-1, with 9 bases aligning to TRBD1. This CDR3 has 14 residues. Germline V gene sequence: CDR1 DFQATT, CDR2 SNEGSKA (reference sequence). J gave up 4 bases and V 6 bases, and 9 bases lay outside the gene matches.

This CDR3 is CASFAWSVVHEQYF. DNA of the CDR3: TGCGCCAGCTTTGCCTGGAGTGTCGTACACGAGCAGTACTTC. The rearrangement joins TRBV5-1 to TRBJ2-7, with D uncertain. Germline CDR1 reads SGHRS; CDR2 reads YFSETQ. The CDR3 has 14 amino acids. Trimming shortened V by 7 bases and J by 5 bases, and 19 bases separated the two germline ends.

This rearrangement joins TRBV20-1 to TRBJ2-7, with D perhaps matching TRBD2 (6 bases). CDR3 size: 16 residues. Germline CDR1 DFQATT, CDR2 SNEGSKA (reference sequence). The V gene lost 0 bases and the J gene lost 2 bases, with 17 bases spanning the gap. CDR3 nucleotide sequence: TGCAGTGCTAGAGATTACGTGGAGGGAGCACCCTACGAGCAGTACTTC. This codes for CSARDYVEGAPYEQYF.

The chain uses TRBV12-5 and TRBJ1-3; possibly TRBD1 for D (5 bases). Germline V gene lookup returns CDR1 LGHNT and CDR2 FRNRAP. Trimming stripped 5 bases from V and 0 bases from J, with 14 bases between. The CDR3 covers 16 residues. In DNA form, the CDR3 reads TGTGCTAGTGGTCCCGGGGGACGCCTCTCTGGAAACACCATATATTTT. The encoded protein is CASGPGGRLSGNTIYF.

The rearrangement joins TRBV7-8 to TRBJ2-5; a weak D match, TRBD1 (6 bases). CDR1 and CDR2 (germline): SGHVS, FQNEAQ. V dropped 7 bases and J dropped 4 bases, with 13 bases sitting between them. The CDR3 sequence is 13 residues long. CDR3 bases: TGTGCCAGCAACTCACCCAGGGGAGAGACCCAGTACTTC. Its translation: CASNSPRGETQYF. The complete variable domain, with remaining parts taken from reference TRBV7-8 and TRBJ2-5, reads GAGVSQSPRYKVAKRGQDVALRCDPISGHVSLFWYQQALGQGPEFLTYFQNEAQLDKSGLPSDRFFAERPEGSVSTLKIQRTQQEDSAVYLCASNSPRGETQYFGPGTRLLVL.

The chain joins TRBV6-1 to TRBJ1-2; D gene uncertain. V was shortened by 4 bases and J by 14 bases, with 17 bases between the two germline ends. Germline V lookup: CDR1 MNHNS, CDR2 SASEGT. The CDR3 sequence is 12 residues long. Here the CDR3 DNA reads TGTGCCAGCAGTGGCTCCGTTAGGACTAGTACCTTC. It is translated as CASSGSVRTSTF.

To note about this clonotype: The conserved phenylalanine or tryptophan is not found at the CDR3 terminus, so this likely reflects a read error. The V and J genes are TRBV10-3 and TRBJ1-5, with 9 bases aligning to TRBD1. Germline values: CDR1 ENHRY, CDR2 SYGVKD. The CDR3 consists of 14 residues. The CDR3 nucleotides read TGTGCCAGCAGTCTCCGGGACAGGGCCCAGCCCCAGCATCTT. Amino acids: CASSLRDRAQPQHL.

The chain uses TRBV11-3 and TRBJ1-2; possibly TRBD1 for D (6 bases). CDR1 and CDR2 (germline): SGHNT, YENEEA. Trimming pared 6 bases from V and 1 base from J, leaving 15 bases between. The CDR3 is 15 amino acids. The CDR3 nucleotides are TGTGCCAGCAGTGAAGGGGGACCTCGTAACTATGGCTACACCTTC. Its translation: CASSEGGPRNYGYTF.

Ten or more counts support this clonotype. J is TRBJ1-1 and V is TRBV7-3; a weak D match, TRBD1 (5 bases). The CDR3 length is 13 residues. V lost 2 bases and J 4 bases, leaving 8 bases between the germline ends. The V gene's germline CDR1 is SGHTA and CDR2 FQGTGA. CDR3 residues: CASSLFGGTEAFF. CDR3 nucleotides: TGTGCCAGCAGCTTATTTGGGGGCACTGAAGCTTTCTTT.

This clonotype was found many times. The chain links TRBV5-1 to TRBJ1-6; TRBD1 might be the D (5 bases). The V end lost 2 bases, the J end lost 9 bases, and 15 bases lay between the germline ends. Germline V CDR1 and CDR2: SGHRS, YFSETQ. The CDR3 has 15 amino acids. CDR3 sequence: CASSFTGPSGSPLHF. The CDR3 coding sequence is TGCGCCAGCAGCTTTACAGGCCCTTCGGGTTCACCCCTCCACTTT.

This chain uses TRBV5-8 with TRBJ1-6; the D gene is possibly TRBD1 (5 bases). Germline lookup yields CDR1 SGHTS and CDR2 YDEGEE. V dropped 5 bases and J dropped 5 bases, with 17 bases sitting between them. There are 16 residues in the CDR3. The CDR3 DNA sequence: TGTGCCAGCAGTTTATGGAGGGGACGAAATAATTCACCCCTCCACTTT. Translated: CASSLWRGRNNSPLHF.

The gene calls are TRBV29-1 and TRBJ1-1; weak D call: TRBD1 (5 bases). Per the germline V gene, CDR1 is SQVTM and CDR2 is ANQGSEA. CDR3 length: 11 amino acids. With 3 bases removed from V and 4 bases from J, the gap between germline ends came to 6 bases. Here the CDR3 reads CSVDRATEAFF. The CDR3 coding sequence is TGCAGCGTTGACAGGGCCACTGAAGCTTTCTTT.